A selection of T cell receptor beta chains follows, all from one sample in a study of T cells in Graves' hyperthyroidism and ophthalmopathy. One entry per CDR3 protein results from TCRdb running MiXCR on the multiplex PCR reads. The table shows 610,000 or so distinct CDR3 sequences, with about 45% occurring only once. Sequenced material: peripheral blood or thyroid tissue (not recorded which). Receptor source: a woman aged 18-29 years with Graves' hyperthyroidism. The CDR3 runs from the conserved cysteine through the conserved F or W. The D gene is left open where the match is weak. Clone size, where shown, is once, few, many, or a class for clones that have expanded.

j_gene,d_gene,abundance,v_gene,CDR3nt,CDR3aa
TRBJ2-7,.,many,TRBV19,TGTGCCAGCTTGGGCCCCAGAGCCTACGAGCAGTACTTC,CASLGPRAYEQYF
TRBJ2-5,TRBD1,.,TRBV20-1,TGCAGTGCTAGTGGTTTGGCGACCGCATGGACAGGGCAAGAGACCCAGTACTTC,CSASGLATAWTGQETQYF
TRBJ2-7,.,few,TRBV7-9,TGTGCCAGCAGCTTCGCTCAACCGGGGGAGCAGTACTTC,CASSFAQPGEQYF
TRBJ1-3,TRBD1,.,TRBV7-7,TGTGCCAGCAGCCTCGGACTAGCGGGACAGGGTATCTCTGGAAACACCATATATTTT,CASSLGLAGQGISGNTIYF
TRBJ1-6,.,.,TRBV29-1,TGCAGCGTTGGAGGGCGTGGGAGTATCTCCTATAATTCACCCCTCCACTTT,CSVGGRGSISYNSPLHF
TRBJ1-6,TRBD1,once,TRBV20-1,TGCAGTGCTAACCGGGACAGGGAGCTATATTCACCCCTCCACTTT,CSANRDRELYSPLHF
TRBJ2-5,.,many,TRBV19,TGTGCCAGTAGTCCTTTGGGGAAAGAGACCCAGTACTTC,CASSPLGKETQYF
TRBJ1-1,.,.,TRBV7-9,TGTGCCTTCGGGCAGAGCACTATGAACACTGAAGCTTTCTTT,CAFGQSTMNTEAFF
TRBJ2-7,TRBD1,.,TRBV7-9,TGTGCCTGCGGACAGGGATCCTACGAGCAGTACTTC,CACGQGSYEQYF
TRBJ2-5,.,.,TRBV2,TGTGCCAGCAGATCCGGGACCGTTTCGACCCAGTACTTC,CASRSGTVSTQYF
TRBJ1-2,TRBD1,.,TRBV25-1,TGTGCCAGCAGTGCCACAGGGGGCGACTATGGCTACACCTTC,CASSATGGDYGYTF
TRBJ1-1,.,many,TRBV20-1,TGCAGTGCTGGAGCCCCGGTGATGATGAACACTGAAGCTTTCTTT,CSAGAPVMMNTEAFF
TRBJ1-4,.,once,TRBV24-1,TGTGCCACCAGTGATATAGGGGGTATTAATGAAAAACTGTTTTTT,CATSDIGGINEKLFF
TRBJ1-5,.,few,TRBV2,TGTGCTACTAGCAGTGAAGGCTCAGGTCATCAGCCCCAGCATTTT,CATSSEGSGHQPQHF
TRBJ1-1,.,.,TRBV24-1,TGTGCCACCAGTGATTCTGGCTTCGGGTCTTTCTTT,CATSDSGFGSFF
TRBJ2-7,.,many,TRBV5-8,TGTGCCAGCAGCTTGGGACAGTCAAGCTCCTACGAGCAGTACTTC,CASSLGQSSSYEQYF
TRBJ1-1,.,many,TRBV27,TGTGCCAGCAGCCCCCCGAACACTGAAGCTTTCTTT,CASSPPNTEAFF
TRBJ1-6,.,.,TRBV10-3,TGTGCCACGTCGGACACTTCCTCACCCCTCCACTTT,CATSDTSSPLHF
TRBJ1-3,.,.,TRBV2,TGTGCCAGCCTCAGGGGCCAGGGAAACACCATATATTTT,CASLRGQGNTIYF
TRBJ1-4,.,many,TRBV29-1,TGCAGCGCATTGACAGGTTCTAATGAAAAACTGTTTTTT,CSALTGSNEKLFF
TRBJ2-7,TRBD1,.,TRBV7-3,TGTGCTAGCAGCAAGGAACAGGGGGCGGACTTAACCTACGAGCAGTACTTC,CASSKEQGADLTYEQYF
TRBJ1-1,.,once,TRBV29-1,TGCAGCGTTGTTTCCACAGGGCGGCTAGCTTTCTTT,CSVVSTGRLAFF
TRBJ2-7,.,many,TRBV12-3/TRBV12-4,TGTGCCAGCAGTTTCGGGACCAAAAGCTCCTACGAGCAGTACTTC,CASSFGTKSSYEQYF
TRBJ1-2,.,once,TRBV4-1,TGCGCCAGCAGCCAGGAAACAGGGTCGGACTATGGCTACACCTTC,CASSQETGSDYGYTF
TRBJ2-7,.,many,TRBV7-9,TGTGCCAGCAGCTTAGACAGGGTGGTGCAGTACTTC,CASSLDRVVQYF
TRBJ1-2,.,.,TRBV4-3,TGCGCCAGCAGCCAAGATCTGAGCCGCGGCTATGGCTACACCTTC,CASSQDLSRGYGYTF
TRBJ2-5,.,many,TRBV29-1,TGCAGCGTTGATACAGCCACTGGGGAGACCCAGTACTTC,CSVDTATGETQYF
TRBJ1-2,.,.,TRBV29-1,TGCAGCGTTGCTGCCAGGAACTATGGCTACACCTTC,CSVAARNYGYTF
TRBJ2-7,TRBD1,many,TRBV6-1,TGTGCCAGCAGCAATGGACAGGGAAGCTACGAGCAGTACTTC,CASSNGQGSYEQYF
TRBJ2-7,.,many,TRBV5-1,TGCGCCAGCAGCCCGGTGGGGGGCGACGACGAGCAGTACTTC,CASSPVGGDDEQYF
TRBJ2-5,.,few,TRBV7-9,TGTGCCAGCAGCTTAATGGGGCAAGAGACCCAGTACTTC,CASSLMGQETQYF
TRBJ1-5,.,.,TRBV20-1,TGCAGTGCTAGATCAGCGGGAAGCGGTCAGCCCCAGCATTTT,CSARSAGSGQPQHF
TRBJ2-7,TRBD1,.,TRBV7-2,TGTGCCAGCAGCGTAGGCCGGGACAGGGGTTCCTACGAGCAGTACTTC,CASSVGRDRGSYEQYF
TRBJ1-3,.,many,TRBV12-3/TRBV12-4,TGTGCCAGCAGTTGGGAGGGCACCATATATTTT,CASSWEGTIYF
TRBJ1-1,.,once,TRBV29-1,TGCAGCAGTAATAGACCCGTGACTGAAGCTTTCTTT,CSSNRPVTEAFF
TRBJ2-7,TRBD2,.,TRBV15,TGTGCCACCAGCAGCGGCGCGGGAGGGCCTAGTAATGAGCAGTACTTC,CATSSGAGGPSNEQYF
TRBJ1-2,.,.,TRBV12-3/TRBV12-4,TGTGCCAGCAGCCAGTACCTCCGACGACAGGCGGATGGCTACACCTTC,CASSQYLRRQADGYTF
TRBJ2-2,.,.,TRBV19,TGTGCCAGTTTACCTCATCGGGGGCTGGGGACCGGGGAGCCGTTTTTT,CASLPHRGLGTGEPFF
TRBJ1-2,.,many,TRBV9,TGTGCCAGCAGCGTAGGTCAGAATCGCTACACCTTC,CASSVGQNRYTF
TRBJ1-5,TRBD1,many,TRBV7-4,TGTGCCAGCAGCTACAACACAACCGACAGGGACCAGCCCCAGCATTTT,CASSYNTTDRDQPQHF
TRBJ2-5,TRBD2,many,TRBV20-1,TGCAGTGCCTCGGGGGTGGCTAGCGGAGAGACCCAGTACTTC,CSASGVASGETQYF
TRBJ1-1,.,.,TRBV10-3,TGTGCCATCAGTGTGGGGTACACTGAAGCTTTCTTT,CAISVGYTEAFF
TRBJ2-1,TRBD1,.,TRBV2,TGTGCCAGCAGTTACGGGACAGGGAATGAGCAGTTCTTC,CASSYGTGNEQFF